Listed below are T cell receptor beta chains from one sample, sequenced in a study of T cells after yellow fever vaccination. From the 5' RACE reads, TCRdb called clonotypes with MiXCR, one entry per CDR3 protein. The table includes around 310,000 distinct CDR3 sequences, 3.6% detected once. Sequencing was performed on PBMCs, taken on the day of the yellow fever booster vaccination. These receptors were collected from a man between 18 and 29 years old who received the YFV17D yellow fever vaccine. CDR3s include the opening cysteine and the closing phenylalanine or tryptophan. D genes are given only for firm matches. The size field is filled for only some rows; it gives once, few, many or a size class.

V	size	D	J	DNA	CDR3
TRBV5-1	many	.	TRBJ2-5	TGCGCCAGCAGCTTGGGCAGGGGATTAGAGACCCAGTACTTC	CASSLGRGLETQYF
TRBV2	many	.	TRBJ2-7	TGTGCCAGCAGTGGAGTCTACGAGCAGTACTTC	CASSGVYEQYF
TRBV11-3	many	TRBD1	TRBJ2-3	TGTGCCAGCAGCGGCACAGGGGTGACGGGAGATACGCAGTATTTT	CASSGTGVTGDTQYF
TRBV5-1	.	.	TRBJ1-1	TGCGCCAGCAGCCTGACGATTGACACTGAAGCTTTCTTT	CASSLTIDTEAFF
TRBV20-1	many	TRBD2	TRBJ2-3	TGCAGTGCATCCTCCTCCGGGGGGGCCGGGGTAGATACGCAGTATTTT	CSASSSGGAGVDTQYF
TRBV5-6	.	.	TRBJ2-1	TGTGCCAGCAGCTTTGGAGTTGGTACGAGGTCCTACAATGAGCAGTTCTTC	CASSFGVGTRSYNEQFF
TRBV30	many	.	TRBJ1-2	TGTGCCTGGAGTGTACCCACCACTCGGCAGTATTACTATGGCTACACCTTC	CAWSVPTTRQYYYGYTF
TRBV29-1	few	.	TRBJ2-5	TGCAGCGGGACAGTGGGGGCCCAAGAGACCCAGTACTTC	CSGTVGAQETQYF
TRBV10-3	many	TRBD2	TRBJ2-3	TGTGCCATCAGTGGGTCACGCGGGGGAAGGACAGATACGCAGTATTTT	CAISGSRGGRTDTQYF
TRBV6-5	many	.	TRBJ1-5	TGTGCCAGCAGCCACTGGGGCAATCAGCCCCAGCATTTT	CASSHWGNQPQHF
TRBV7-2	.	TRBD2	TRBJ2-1	TGTGCCAGTCGGGGGGGGGCAGCTCATGAGCAGTTCTTC	CASRGGAAHEQFF
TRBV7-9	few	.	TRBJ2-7	TGTGCCAGCAGCTTAAAGAGAGACGAGCAGTACTTC	CASSLKRDEQYF
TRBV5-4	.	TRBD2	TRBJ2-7	TGTGCCAGCAGCAGACGGCAGGGACTAGCGGGGGGGACCGCCTACGAGCAGTACTTC	CASSRRQGLAGGTAYEQYF
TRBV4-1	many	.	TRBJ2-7	TGCGCCAGCAGCCAAGAAGGGTTCGGCGAGCAGTACTTC	CASSQEGFGEQYF
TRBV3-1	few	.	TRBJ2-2	TGTGCCAGCATTCCGACCGGGGGCACCGGGGAGCTGTTTTTT	CASIPTGGTGELFF